The rows below give T cell receptor beta chains drawn from one sample of a study of T cells after yellow fever vaccination. TCRdb used MiXCR to reprocess the 5' RACE reads, holding one entry per CDR3 protein. There are 400,000 to 650,000 distinct CDR3 sequences in the sample; 21% occur only once, and about a sixth lies in the top ten. Sequenced material: PBMCs, taken roughly 20 days after the first yellow fever vaccination. The receptors come from a man between 18 and 29 years old who received the YFV17D yellow fever vaccine. CDR3s include the opening cysteine and the closing phenylalanine or tryptophan. Each record gives: CDR3 protein, CDR3 DNA, D gene, clone size, V gene, J gene. A D gene is named only where the DNA matches it firmly. Clone size is not always given. Where it is, it says once, few, many or a class for expanded clones.

CASSDNLGNQPQHF	TGTGCCAGCAGTGACAACTTAGGCAATCAGCCCCAGCATTTT	-	-	TRBV2	TRBJ1-5
CASSGPNPALNTEAFF	TGTGCCAGCAGCGGGCCCAACCCAGCGTTGAACACTGAAGCTTTCTTT	-	few	TRBV9	TRBJ1-1
CASSPGLNTQYF	TGTGCCAGCTCACCTGGATTGAATACGCAGTATTTT	-	few	TRBV18	TRBJ2-3
CASSHNAGYTF	TGTGCCAGCAGTCATAATGCGGGCTACACCTTC	-	many	TRBV25-1	TRBJ1-2
CASSQESGYEQYF	TGCGCCAGCAGCCAAGAGTCCGGCTACGAGCAGTACTTC	-	-	TRBV4-1	TRBJ2-7
CASSQTSLGNTEAFF	TGTGCCAGCAGCCAAACGTCATTGGGAAACACTGAAGCTTTCTTT	-	-	TRBV11-2	TRBJ1-1
CASSPSSGVSEKLFF	TGCGCCAGCAGCCCCTCTTCGGGGGTAAGCGAAAAACTGTTTTTT	-	few	TRBV4-3	TRBJ1-4
CASSRTSNTGELFF	TGCGCCAGCAGCCGGACTTCAAACACCGGGGAGCTGTTTTTT	-	-	TRBV4-3	TRBJ2-2
CASSQGGGLESYNEQFF	TGCGCCAGCAGCCAAGGGGGAGGACTAGAGTCCTACAATGAGCAGTTCTTC	TRBD2	-	TRBV4-3	TRBJ2-1
CASSKWGMLTNEKLFF	TGTGCCAGCAGCAAATGGGGGATGTTAACTAATGAAAAACTGTTTTTT	-	few	TRBV11-2	TRBJ1-4
CASSHLTTSTDTSEQFF	TGTGCCAGCAGCCATTTAACCACTAGTACAGACACCTCTGAGCAGTTCTTC	-	few	TRBV6-2/TRBV6-3	TRBJ2-1
CASSTRRTSYGYTF	TGTGCCAGCAGTACGCGCAGGACGAGCTATGGCTACACCTTC	-	-	TRBV12-3/TRBV12-4	TRBJ1-2
CASTLTDNSPLHF	TGCGCCAGCACCCTGACAGACAATTCACCCCTCCACTTT	-	-	TRBV5-1	TRBJ1-6
CASSQAVPTGELFF	TGTGCCAGCAGCCAAGCCGTCCCAACCGGGGAGCTGTTTTTT	-	-	TRBV12-3/TRBV12-4	TRBJ2-2
CASSLFSSGGPSSTDTQYF	TGTGCCAGCAGCCTATTTTCTAGCGGGGGACCGTCTAGCACAGATACGCAGTATTTT	TRBD2	many	TRBV6-1	TRBJ2-3
CSAVLAGGPVVNTQYF	TGCAGTGCAGTTCTAGCGGGGGGGCCGGTTGTGAATACGCAGTATTTT	TRBD2	once	TRBV20-1	TRBJ2-3
CASSRGGTPGAQPQHF	TGTGCCAGCAGCCGGGGAGGGACACCGGGTGCTCAGCCCCAGCATTTT	-	-	TRBV7-2	TRBJ1-5
CASSIGGSTKTQYF	TGTGCCAGTAGTATCGGGGGATCCACGAAGACCCAGTACTTC	-	few	TRBV19	TRBJ2-5
CASSLEVIRETQYF	TGTGCCAGCAGCTTAGAGGTCATACGAGAGACCCAGTACTTC	-	-	TRBV7-2	TRBJ2-5
CASSDGTGVQETQYF	TGCGCCAGCAGTGATGGGACAGGAGTCCAAGAGACCCAGTACTTC	TRBD1	-	TRBV10-1	TRBJ2-5
CASRERTGSNQPQHF	TGCGCCAGCAGGGAAAGGACAGGGAGCAATCAGCCCCAGCATTTT	TRBD1	few	TRBV5-1	TRBJ1-5
CASRGSDSSSYEQYF	TGTGCCAGCCGCGGTTCTGATTCATCTTCCTACGAGCAGTACTTC	-	-	TRBV6-1	TRBJ2-7
CASSSSGGDYNEQFF	TGTGCCAGCAGTAGTTCAGGGGGGGACTACAATGAGCAGTTCTTC	-	many	TRBV12-3/TRBV12-4	TRBJ2-1
CASSYQEGANVLTF	TGTGCCAGCTCATACCAGGAGGGGGCCAACGTCCTGACTTTC	-	-	TRBV18	TRBJ2-6
CASSPWGLNQPQHF	TGTGCCAGCAGTCCCTGGGGTCTGAATCAGCCCCAGCATTTT	-	few	TRBV6-1	TRBJ1-5
CASITTGTGYGYTF	TGTGCCAGCATCACCACCGGGACAGGGTATGGCTACACCTTC	TRBD1	-	TRBV28	TRBJ1-2
CAINPSPAGPSTDTQYF	TGTGCCATCAACCCGTCCCCCGCGGGGCCCTCCACAGATACGCAGTATTTT	-	-	TRBV13	TRBJ2-3
CASSSVSNGELFF	TGTGCCAGCAGCTCGGTTTCCAACGGGGAGCTGTTTTTT	-	-	TRBV5-5	TRBJ2-2
CASSQATDREKAFF	TGTGCCAGCAGCCAAGCGACTGACAGGGAGAAAGCTTTCTTT	TRBD1	-	TRBV7-9	TRBJ1-1
CACNWLEDGYTF	TGTGCCTGCAATTGGCTGGAAGATGGCTACACCTTC	-	-	TRBV6-6	TRBJ1-2
CASSYGGGGQETQYF	TGTGCCAGCAGCTACGGTGGGGGCGGCCAAGAGACCCAGTACTTC	-	-	TRBV27	TRBJ2-5
CASSLDLGWTYGLAEETQYF	TGTGCCAGCAGCTTAGATCTCGGTTGGACGTACGGACTAGCGGAAGAGACCCAGTACTTC	TRBD2	-	TRBV11-2	TRBJ2-5
CSASGQGSRYTF	TGCAGTGCTAGCGGACAGGGCTCACGCTACACCTTC	TRBD1	-	TRBV20-1	TRBJ1-2
CASSSGIDRSPYTDTQYF	TGTGCCAGCAGTTCCGGAATTGACAGGAGCCCCTACACAGATACGCAGTATTTT	-	-	TRBV6-5	TRBJ2-3
CSVMSGTNEQFF	TGCAGCGTTATGTCAGGGACGAACGAGCAGTTCTTC	-	few	TRBV29-1	TRBJ2-1
CASRRGLYSSTDTQYF	TGTGCCAGCAGGAGGGGACTTTACTCTAGCACAGATACGCAGTATTTT	-	few	TRBV27	TRBJ2-3
CASSQDRTGYSPLHF	TGTGCCAGCAGCCAAGATCGTACAGGCTATTCACCCCTCCACTTT	-	-	TRBV3-1	TRBJ1-6
CASSQTRENTGELFF	TGTGCCAGCAGCCAGACTAGAGAGAACACCGGGGAGCTGTTTTTT	-	-	TRBV5-6	TRBJ2-2
CASSQTGASSYNEQFF	TGCGCCAGCAGCCAGACCGGGGCGAGCTCCTACAATGAGCAGTTCTTC	-	many	TRBV4-1	TRBJ2-1
CSARVGGPKEKLFF	TGCAGTGCTCGAGTGGGGGGGCCGAAGGAAAAACTGTTTTTT	-	-	TRBV20-1	TRBJ1-4
CASFLSSGANVLTF	TGTGCCAGCTTTTTGAGCTCTGGGGCCAACGTCCTGACTTTC	-	few	TRBV7-9	TRBJ2-6
CASMAGTSGNTIYF	TGCGCCAGCATGGCCGGGACATCTGGAAACACCATATATTTT	-	-	TRBV10-1	TRBJ1-3
CASGPRTGVPQETQYF	TGCGCCAGCGGTCCACGGACAGGGGTTCCCCAAGAGACCCAGTACTTC	TRBD1	-	TRBV4-1	TRBJ2-5
CASSPPDREETQYF	TGCGCCAGCAGCCCCCCCGACAGGGAAGAGACCCAGTACTTC	TRBD1	-	TRBV5-1	TRBJ2-5
CASSPSTGAGEQYF	TGTGCCAGTAGCCCCTCGACAGGGGCGGGGGAGCAGTACTTC	TRBD1	once	TRBV19	TRBJ2-7